This T cell receptor beta chain was profiled in a study of cytomegalovirus exposure and HLA in healthy donors. Overall study findings and caveats: For cytomegalovirus status, the classifier reportedly gave diagnoses with high specificity and sensitivity. TCR beta chains numbering some 160 were designated cytomegalovirus-associated. Across donors, most TCRs were seen rarely, yet some public ones were widespread.

Among the roughly 120 subjects of the validation cohort, separate from the roughly 670-subject first cohort, were the donors. The ends were cut back, 2 bases at V and 0 bases at J, with 5 bases in the middle. The CDR3 is made up of 13 amino acids. In germline, CDR1 is MGHRA, CDR2 YSYEKL. Using immunoSEQ multiplex PCR, the repertoire was profiled, and TCRdb retains in-frame clones only, with some absent. The table shows 150,000 to 200,000 clones, with 70% to 90% occurring only once. Comment on this clone: Its specificity is unknown. The same CDR3 is also encoded by other DNA sequences in this sample.

This clonotype originated in a man aged 25 to 40 in good health and CMV-seropositive. J is TRBJ2-7 and V is TRBV4-1; D is unclear. Sequenced material: PBMCs. CDR3: CASSQYSSYEQYF. The CDR3 DNA reads as TGCGCCAGCAGCCAATACAGCTCCTACGAGCAGTACTTC.